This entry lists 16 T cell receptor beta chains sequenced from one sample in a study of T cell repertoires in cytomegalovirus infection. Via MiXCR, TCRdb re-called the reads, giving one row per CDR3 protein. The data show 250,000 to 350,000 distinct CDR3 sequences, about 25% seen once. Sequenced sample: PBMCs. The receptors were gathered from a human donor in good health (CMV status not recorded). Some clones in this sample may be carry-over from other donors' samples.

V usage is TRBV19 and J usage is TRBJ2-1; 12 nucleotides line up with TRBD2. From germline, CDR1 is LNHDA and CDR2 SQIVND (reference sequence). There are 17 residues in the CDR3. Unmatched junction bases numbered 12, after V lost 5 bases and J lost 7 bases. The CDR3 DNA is TGTGCCAGTAGTCTCGCTACTAGCGGGAGGTCGTGGAATGAGCAGTTCTTC. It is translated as CASSLATSGRSWNEQFF. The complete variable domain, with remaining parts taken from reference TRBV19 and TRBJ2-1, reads DGGITQSPKYLFRKEGQNVTLSCEQNLNHDAMYWYRQDPGQGLRLIYYSQIVNDFQKGDIAEGYSVSREKKESFPLTVTSAQKNPTAFYLCASSLATSGRSWNEQFFGPGTRLTVL.

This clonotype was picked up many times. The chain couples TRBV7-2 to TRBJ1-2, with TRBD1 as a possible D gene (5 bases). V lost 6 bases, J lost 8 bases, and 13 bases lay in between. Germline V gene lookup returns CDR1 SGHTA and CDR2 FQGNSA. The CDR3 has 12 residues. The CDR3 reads CASSQGRLGYTF. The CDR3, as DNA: TGTGCCAGCAGTCAGGGACGCTTGGGCTACACCTTC.

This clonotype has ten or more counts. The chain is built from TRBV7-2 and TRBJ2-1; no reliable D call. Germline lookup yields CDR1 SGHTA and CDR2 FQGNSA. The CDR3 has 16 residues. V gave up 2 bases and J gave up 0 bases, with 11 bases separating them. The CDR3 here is CASSLYATGSYNEQFF. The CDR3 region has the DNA TGTGCCAGCAGCTTATACGCCACTGGCTCCTACAATGAGCAGTTCTTC.

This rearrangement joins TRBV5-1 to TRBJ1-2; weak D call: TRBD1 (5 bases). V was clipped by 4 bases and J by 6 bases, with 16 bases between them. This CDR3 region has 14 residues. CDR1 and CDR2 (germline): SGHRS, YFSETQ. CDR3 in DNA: TGCGCCAGCAGCCTCGGAGCGGCAGGGAATGGCTACACCTTC. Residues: CASSLGAAGNGYTF.

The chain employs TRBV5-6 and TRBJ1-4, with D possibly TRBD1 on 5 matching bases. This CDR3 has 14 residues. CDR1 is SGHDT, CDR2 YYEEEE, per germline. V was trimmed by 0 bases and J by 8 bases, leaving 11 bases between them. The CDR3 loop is CASSLVGVEEKLFF. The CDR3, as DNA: TGTGCCAGCAGCTTGGTGGGGGTGGAGGAAAAACTGTTTTTT.

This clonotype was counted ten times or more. The CDR3 bases are TGTGCCAGCAGCTTATTTAGCGGAAGCACAGATACGCAGTATTTT. This gives the protein CASSLFSGSTDTQYF. V usage is TRBV7-9 and J usage is TRBJ2-3, with D possibly matching TRBD2 (6 bases). V was cut by 2 bases and J by 0 bases, with 9 bases left in between. This CDR3 spans 15 amino acids. Per the germline V gene, CDR1 is SEHNR and CDR2 is FQNEAQ (reference sequence). Full variable domain (remainder filled in from reference TRBV7-9 and TRBJ2-3): DTGVSQNPRHKITKRGQNVTFRCDPISEHNRLYWYRQTLGQGPEFLTYFQNEAQLEKSRLLSDRFSAERPKGSFSTLEIQRTEQGDSAMYLCASSLFSGSTDTQYFGPGTRLTVL.

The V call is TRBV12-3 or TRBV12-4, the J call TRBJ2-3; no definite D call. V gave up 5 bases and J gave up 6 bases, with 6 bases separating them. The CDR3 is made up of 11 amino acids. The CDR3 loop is CASSTVDTQYF. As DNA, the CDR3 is TGTGCCAGCAGTACGGTTGATACGCAGTATTTT.

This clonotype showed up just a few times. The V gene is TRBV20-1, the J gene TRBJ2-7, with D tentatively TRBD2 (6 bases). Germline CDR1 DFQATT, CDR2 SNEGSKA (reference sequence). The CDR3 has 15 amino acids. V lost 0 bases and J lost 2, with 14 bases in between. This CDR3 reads CSARDRTNSPYEQYF. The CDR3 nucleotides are TGCAGTGCTAGAGATAGGACTAACTCTCCCTACGAGCAGTACTTC.

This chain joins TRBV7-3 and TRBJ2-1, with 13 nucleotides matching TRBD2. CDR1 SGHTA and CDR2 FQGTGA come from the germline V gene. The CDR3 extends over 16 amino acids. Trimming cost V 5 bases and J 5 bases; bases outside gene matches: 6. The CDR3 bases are TGTGCCAGCAGCCTCCCAGGACTAGCGGGGGACAATGAGCAGTTCTTC. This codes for CASSLPGLAGDNEQFF.

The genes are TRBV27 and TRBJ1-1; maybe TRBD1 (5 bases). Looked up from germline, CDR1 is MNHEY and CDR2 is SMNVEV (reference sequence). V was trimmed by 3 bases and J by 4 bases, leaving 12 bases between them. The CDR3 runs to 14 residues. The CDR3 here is CASSFNGHATEAFF. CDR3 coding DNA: TGTGCCAGCAGTTTTAACGGACACGCCACTGAAGCTTTCTTT.

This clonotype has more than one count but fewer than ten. CDR3 region: CSVGVGGLLFF. The CDR3 DNA follows: TGCAGCGTTGGAGTTGGTGGCTTACTGTTTTTT. V and J are TRBV29-1 and TRBJ1-4; no reliable D call. V gave up 4 bases and J gave up 13 bases, with 13 bases separating them. Germline loops: CDR1 SQVTM, CDR2 ANQGSEA. This CDR3 is built from 11 residues.

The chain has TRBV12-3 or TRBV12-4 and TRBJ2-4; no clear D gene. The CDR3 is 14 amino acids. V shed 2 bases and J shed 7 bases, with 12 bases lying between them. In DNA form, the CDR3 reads TGTGCCAGCAGTTTATCGGGCCTCTCTAACATTCAGTACTTC. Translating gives CASSLSGLSNIQYF.

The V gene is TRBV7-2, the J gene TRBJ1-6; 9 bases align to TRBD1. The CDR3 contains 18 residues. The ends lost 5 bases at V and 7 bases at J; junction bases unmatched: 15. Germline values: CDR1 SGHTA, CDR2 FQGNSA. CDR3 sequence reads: CASSPPPGTGKGNSPLHF. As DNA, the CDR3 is TGTGCCAGCAGCCCACCTCCCGGGACAGGGAAGGGCAATTCACCCCTCCACTTT.

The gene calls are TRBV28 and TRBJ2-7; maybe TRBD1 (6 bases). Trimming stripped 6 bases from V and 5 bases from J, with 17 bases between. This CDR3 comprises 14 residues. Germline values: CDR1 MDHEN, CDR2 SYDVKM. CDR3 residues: CASSTGTSTNEQYF. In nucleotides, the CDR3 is TGTGCCAGCAGCACCGGGACATCGACCAACGAGCAGTACTTC.

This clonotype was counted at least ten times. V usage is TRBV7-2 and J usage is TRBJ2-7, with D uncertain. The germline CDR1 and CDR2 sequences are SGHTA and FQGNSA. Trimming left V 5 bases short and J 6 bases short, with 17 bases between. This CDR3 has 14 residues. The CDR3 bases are TGTGCCAGCAGCCTGTCTGCAGTTCTACTCGAGCAGTACTTC. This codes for CASSLSAVLLEQYF.

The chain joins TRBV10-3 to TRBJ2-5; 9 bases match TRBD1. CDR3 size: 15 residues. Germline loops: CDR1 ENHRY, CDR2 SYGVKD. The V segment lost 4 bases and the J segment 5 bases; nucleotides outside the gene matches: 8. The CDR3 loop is CAISARDRDRETQYF. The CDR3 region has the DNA TGTGCCATCAGTGCCCGGGACAGGGATAGGGAGACCCAGTACTTC.